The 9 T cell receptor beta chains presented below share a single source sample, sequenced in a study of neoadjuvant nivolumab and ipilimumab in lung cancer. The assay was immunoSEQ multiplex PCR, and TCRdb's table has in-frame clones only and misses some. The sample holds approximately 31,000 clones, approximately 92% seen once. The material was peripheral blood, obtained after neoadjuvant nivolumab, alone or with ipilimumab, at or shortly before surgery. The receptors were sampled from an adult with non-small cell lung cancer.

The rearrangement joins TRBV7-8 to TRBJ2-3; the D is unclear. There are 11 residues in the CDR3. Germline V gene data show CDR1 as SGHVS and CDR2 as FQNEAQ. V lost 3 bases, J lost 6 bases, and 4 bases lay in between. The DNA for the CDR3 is TGTGCCAGCAGCTTTGGGGATACGCAGTATTTT. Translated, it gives CASSFGDTQYF.

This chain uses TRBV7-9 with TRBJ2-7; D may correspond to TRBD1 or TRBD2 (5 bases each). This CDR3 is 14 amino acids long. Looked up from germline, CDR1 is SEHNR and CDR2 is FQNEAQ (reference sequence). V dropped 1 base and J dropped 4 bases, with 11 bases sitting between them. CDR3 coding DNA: TGTGCCAGCAGCTTAGTGGGACGGGATTACGAGCAGTACTTC. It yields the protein CASSLVGRDYEQYF.

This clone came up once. CDR3 bases: TGTGCCAGCAGCGGGGCCCCGGGATTAGATACGCAGTATTTT. Protein sequence: CASSGAPGLDTQYF. The chain has TRBV5-4 and TRBJ2-3; D could derive from TRBD1 or TRBD2 (5 bases each). This CDR3 contains 14 residues. V lost 4 bases, J lost 5 bases, and 14 bases lay in between. The V gene's germline CDR1 is SGHNT and CDR2 YYREEE (reference sequence).

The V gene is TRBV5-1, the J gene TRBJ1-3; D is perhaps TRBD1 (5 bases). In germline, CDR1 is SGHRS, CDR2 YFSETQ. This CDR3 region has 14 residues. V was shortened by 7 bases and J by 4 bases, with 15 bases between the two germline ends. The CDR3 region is CASRRETGGNTIYF. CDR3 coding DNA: TGCGCCAGCCGCAGGGAAACGGGAGGAAACACCATATATTTT. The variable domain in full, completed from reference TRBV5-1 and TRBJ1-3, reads KAGVTQTPRYLIKTRGQQVTLSCSPISGHRSVSWYQQTPGQGLQFLFEYFSETQRNKGNFPGRFSGRQFSNSRSEMNVSTLELGDSALYLCASRRETGGNTIYFGEGSWLTVV.

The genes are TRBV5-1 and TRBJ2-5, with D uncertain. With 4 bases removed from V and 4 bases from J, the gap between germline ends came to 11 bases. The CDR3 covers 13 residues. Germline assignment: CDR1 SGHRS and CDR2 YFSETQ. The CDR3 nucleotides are TGCGCCAGCAGCGCCACCCGGTTAGAGACCCAGTACTTC. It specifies CASSATRLETQYF.

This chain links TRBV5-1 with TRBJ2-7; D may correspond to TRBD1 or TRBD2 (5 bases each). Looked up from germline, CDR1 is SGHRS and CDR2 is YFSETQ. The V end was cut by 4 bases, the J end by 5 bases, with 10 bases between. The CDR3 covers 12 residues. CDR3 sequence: CASSLRGDEQYF. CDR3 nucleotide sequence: TGCGCCAGCAGCCTCCGGGGCGACGAGCAGTACTTC.

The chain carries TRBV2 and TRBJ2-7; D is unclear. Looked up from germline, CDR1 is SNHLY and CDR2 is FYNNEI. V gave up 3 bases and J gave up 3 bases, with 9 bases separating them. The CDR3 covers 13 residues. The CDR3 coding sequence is TGTGCCAGCAGTGAGCGACACTTCTACGAGCAGTACTTC. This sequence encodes CASSERHFYEQYF.

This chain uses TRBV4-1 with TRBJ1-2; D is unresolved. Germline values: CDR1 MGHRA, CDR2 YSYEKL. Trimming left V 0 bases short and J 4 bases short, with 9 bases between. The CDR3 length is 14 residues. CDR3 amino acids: CASSQEWVSYGYTF. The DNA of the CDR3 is TGCGCCAGCAGCCAAGAATGGGTAAGCTATGGCTACACCTTC.

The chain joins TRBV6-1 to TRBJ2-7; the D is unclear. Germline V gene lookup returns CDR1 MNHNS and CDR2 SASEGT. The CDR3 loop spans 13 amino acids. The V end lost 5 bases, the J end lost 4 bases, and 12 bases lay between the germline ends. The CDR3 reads CASSLGNQYEQYF. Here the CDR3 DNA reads TGTGCCAGCAGTTTGGGGAACCAATACGAGCAGTACTTC.